Listed here are 20 T cell receptor beta chains from one sample, sequenced in a study of T-cell memory formation after mild COVID-19. Using its own MiXCR run on the 5' RACE reads, TCRdb lists one record per CDR3 protein. The data hold around 300,000 distinct CDR3 sequences, with 13% to 15% observed a single time. The source material was PBMCs or a T cell subset sorted from them (not recorded which). Every receptor here comes from a man younger than 30 who had mild COVID-19 (a few samples of this study predate the infection). Cell type and time point are not known.

There are a few counts of this clonotype. V and J are TRBV7-9 and TRBJ2-1; TRBD2 matches at 12 bases. CDR1 and CDR2 from the germline V gene are SEHNR and FQNEAQ (reference sequence). The CDR3 loop spans 15 amino acids. After removal of 3 bases from V and 7 bases from J, the junction contained 4 bases not matched to a gene. The CDR3 is CASSFLAGGPNEQFF. The CDR3 DNA follows: TGTGCCAGCAGCTTTCTAGCGGGGGGGCCTAATGAGCAGTTCTTC.

The J gene is TRBJ1-1, the V gene TRBV15; D is unclear. Germline-derived CDR1 and CDR2 are LNHNV and YYDKDF (reference sequence). V was pared by 0 bases and J by 6 bases, with 8 bases between. This CDR3 contains 13 residues. The CDR3 here is CATSREDGPEAFF. The CDR3 nucleotides are TGTGCCACCAGCAGAGAGGATGGGCCTGAAGCTTTCTTT. Combining the CDR3 with reference TRBV15 and TRBJ1-1 gives the whole variable domain DAMVIQNPRYQVTQFGKPVTLSCSQTLNHNVMYWYQQKSSQAPKLLFHYYDKDFNNEADTPDNFQSRRPNTSFCFLDIRSPGLGDTAMYLCATSREDGPEAFFGQGTRLTVV.

The chain recombines TRBV7-9 with TRBJ1-6, with 9 bases fitting TRBD1. The CDR3 totals 19 residues. Germline V lookup: CDR1 SEHNR, CDR2 FQNEAQ (reference sequence). The V gene end was trimmed by 5 bases and the J gene end by 0 bases; junction bases not matched to a gene: 11. The CDR3 sequence is CASSRVGGQGSSYNSPLHF. The CDR3 DNA is TGTGCCAGCAGCCGAGTCGGTGGACAGGGGAGCTCCTATAATTCACCCCTCCACTTT.

The J gene is TRBJ1-2, the V gene TRBV29-1; no reliable D call. CDR1 and CDR2 from the germline V gene are SQVTM and ANQGSEA. The CDR3 consists of 13 residues. Trimming shortened V by 4 bases and J by 8 bases, and 17 bases separated the two germline ends. CDR3 sequence: CSVGLPNSGGYTF. In DNA, the CDR3 is TGCAGCGTTGGCCTGCCTAACTCCGGGGGCTACACCTTC.

V gene TRBV9 combines with J gene TRBJ1-6; D is uncertain. CDR1 is SGDLS and CDR2 is YYNGEE in the germline V gene. The V end lost 0 bases, the J end lost 3 bases, and 7 bases lay between the germline ends. This CDR3 spans 15 amino acids. Written as DNA, the CDR3 is TGTGCCAGCAGCGTAGCAAAGAGCTATAATTCACCCCTCCACTTT. Its translation is CASSVAKSYNSPLHF.

This clonotype occurred a few times. The chain couples TRBV6-5 to TRBJ2-3; either TRBD1 or TRBD2 may fit D (5 bases each). The CDR3 has 13 residues. Trimming removed 7 bases at V and 3 bases at J, with 11 bases between. CDR1 MNHEY and CDR2 SVGAGI come from the germline V gene. DNA for the CDR3: TGTGCCAGCAACTTATGGGGGACAGATACGCAGTATTTT. Translating it yields CASNLWGTDTQYF.

This clonotype was picked up a small number of times. This sequence joins TRBV6-5 and TRBJ2-1, with a tentative D call TRBD2 (6 bases). The CDR3 spans 16 residues. Germline V lookup: CDR1 MNHEY, CDR2 SVGAGI. Between the trimmed V and J ends, which lost 0 bases and 0 bases, there was a span of 9 bases. The CDR3 region is CASSYSWGGSYNEQFF. CDR3 DNA: TGTGCCAGCAGTTACTCTTGGGGAGGCTCCTACAATGAGCAGTTCTTC.

This clonotype came up once. This chain uses TRBV6-1 with TRBJ1-6; D is unclear. The V gene's germline CDR1 is MNHNS and CDR2 SASEGT. The CDR3 has 15 residues. Trimming shortened V by 6 bases and J by 1 base, and 10 bases separated the two germline ends. CDR3 sequence: CASRAPGSYNSPLHF. The CDR3 DNA sequence: TGTGCCAGCAGAGCCCCGGGTTCCTATAATTCACCCCTCCACTTT.

The chain has TRBV11-1 and TRBJ1-1, with TRBD1 matching over 9 bases. CDR1 is SGHAT, CDR2 FQDESV, per germline (reference sequence). Trimming took 1 base from V and 3 from J; bases not matched to a gene: 9. The CDR3 is 17 amino acids. The CDR3 sequence is CASSLGTGAGFHTEAFF. CDR3 DNA: TGTGCCAGCAGCTTAGGGACAGGGGCTGGCTTTCACACTGAAGCTTTCTTT.

V usage is TRBV7-2 and J usage is TRBJ2-1; 11 nucleotides line up with TRBD2. The V segment lost 3 bases and the J segment 7 bases; nucleotides outside the gene matches: 8. CDR3 length: 16 amino acids. The germline CDR1 and CDR2 sequences are SGHTA and FQGNSA. CDR3 residues: CASSLHSGGAVNEQFF. CDR3 nucleotide sequence: TGTGCCAGCAGCTTGCATAGCGGGGGGGCTGTTAATGAGCAGTTCTTC.

The count of this clonotype is one. The chain carries TRBV5-1 and TRBJ2-5; maybe TRBD1 (6 bases). This CDR3 contains 15 residues. Germline CDR1 is SGHRS and CDR2 is YFSETQ. V lost 2 bases to trimming and J lost 4 bases, with 15 bases between them. This chain's CDR3 is CASSFRDTRRETQYF. The CDR3 DNA reads as TGCGCCAGCAGCTTCCGGGACACCCGAAGAGAGACCCAGTACTTC.

The chain is built from TRBV5-6 and TRBJ2-3, with D unresolved. Germline V lookup: CDR1 SGHDT, CDR2 YYEEEE. This CDR3 has 15 amino acids. Trimming removed 4 bases at V and 0 bases at J, with 12 bases between. The CDR3 loop reads CASSRTALSTDTQYF. The CDR3 region has the DNA TGTGCCAGCAGCCGGACGGCGCTAAGCACAGATACGCAGTATTTT.

This clonotype was counted ten times or more. This sequence joins TRBV5-1 and TRBJ2-1, with D perhaps matching TRBD1 or TRBD2 (6 bases each). The CDR3 loop spans 17 amino acids. V was clipped by 3 bases and J by 6 bases, with 22 bases between them. CDR1 is SGHRS and CDR2 is YFSETQ in the germline V gene. This CDR3 reads CASSSLIDSPGANEQFF. Written as DNA, the CDR3 is TGCGCCAGCAGCTCGCTGATAGACTCTCCGGGGGCCAATGAGCAGTTCTTC.

In its sample, this clonotype was seen a few times. This chain connects TRBV6-5 to TRBJ2-3; D might be TRBD1 (6 bases). This CDR3 spans 13 amino acids. Germline values: CDR1 MNHEY, CDR2 SVGAGI. The V end lost 6 bases, the J end lost 7 bases, and 14 bases lay between the germline ends. In DNA form, the CDR3 reads TGTGCCAGCAGCACCCCAGACAGGAATACGCAGTATTTT. This gives the protein CASSTPDRNTQYF.

This chain uses TRBV12-3 or TRBV12-4 with TRBJ2-1, with D unresolved. The CDR3 loop spans 14 amino acids. V lost 4 bases, J lost 6 bases, and 13 bases lay in between. The CDR3 is CASSSQSTLNEQFF. DNA for the CDR3: TGTGCCAGCAGTTCCCAATCTACCCTCAATGAGCAGTTCTTC.

This clonotype was recorded a few times. CDR3 amino acids: CATSDGDTPETQYF. Written as DNA, the CDR3 is TGTGCCACCAGTGACGGGGACACCCCCGAGACCCAGTACTTC. The rearrangement uses TRBV24-1 and TRBJ2-5, with D possibly matching TRBD1 (6 bases). From germline, CDR1 is KGHDR and CDR2 SFDVKD. The V gene lost 4 bases and the J gene lost 5 bases, with 13 bases spanning the gap. This CDR3 contains 14 residues.

This chain uses TRBV3-1 with TRBJ2-5; D perhaps matches TRBD2 (5 bases). The CDR3 spans 15 residues. Trimming cost V 2 bases and J 6 bases, with 16 bases left between them. In germline, CDR1 is LGHDT, CDR2 YNNKEL (reference sequence). The CDR3 DNA sequence: TGTGCCAGCAGCCAAACTAGGACCTTGATAAAGACCCAGTACTTC. Translated, it gives CASSQTRTLIKTQYF.

The chain recombines TRBV6-2 or TRBV6-3 with TRBJ2-5; D may match TRBD1 or TRBD2 (5 bases each). Deletions cut 2 bases from V and 6 bases from J, with 16 bases between. Germline loops: CDR1 MNHEY, CDR2 SVGEGT. This CDR3 has 15 amino acids. CDR3 region: CASSYPGAERQTQYF. In DNA form, the CDR3 reads TGTGCCAGCAGTTACCCCGGGGCGGAGCGGCAGACCCAGTACTTC.

The sample holds many counts of this clonotype. The rearrangement links TRBV5-6 to TRBJ2-7; D might be TRBD2 (6 bases). V gave up 4 bases and J gave up 2 bases, with 16 bases separating them. CDR1 and CDR2 (germline): SGHDT, YYEEEE. The CDR3 sequence is 15 residues long. The DNA for the CDR3 is TGTGCCAGCAGCCCGACCACGGGGGAGCCCTACGAGCAGTACGTC. It is translated as CASSPTTGEPYEQYV.

The chain couples TRBV4-3 to TRBJ2-6, with a possible D match to TRBD2 (5 bases). Trimming shortened V by 2 bases and J by 0 bases, and 17 bases separated the two germline ends. Germline CDR1 reads LGHNA; CDR2 reads YSLEER. The CDR3 sequence is 19 residues long. CDR3 residues: CASSQFAVPEGSGANVLTF. DNA for the CDR3: TGCGCCAGCAGCCAATTCGCAGTGCCTGAGGGCTCTGGGGCCAACGTCCTGACTTTC.